This TCR beta chain stems from a study of blood T cell repertoires in COVID-19. Across the whole study: Samples of COVID-19 (acute and convalescent) were obtained from the United States, Italy and Spain. Sources were T cells, B-cell-depleted T cells, or PBMCs; the material itself was cDNA or gDNA.

This CDR3 is 14 amino acids long. Germline V CDR1 and CDR2: SNHLY, FYNNEI. V lost 5 bases and J lost 2, with 13 bases in between. Study processing details: The authors estimated nucleated cell counts from reference gene primer amplification. Only in-frame clones appear in the TCRdb table, and some are missing; sequencing was by immunoSEQ multiplex PCR. V, J and clone size were drawn from that table, and D and trimming were deduced from the DNA. Among fewer than 85,000 clones listed, 70% to 85% were seen once. Sequencing was done on a sample of peripheral blood. The chain recombines TRBV2 with TRBJ2-7, with D hard to call. This clonotype was sampled from a woman aged 70-85 years with acute or convalescent COVID-19. The CDR3 bases are TGTGCCAGCAGTTCTGGCGGCCAGACCTACGAGCAGTACTTC. It codes for CASSSGGQTYEQYF.